Each of the 14 T cell receptor beta chains below was sequenced from the same sample in a study of cytomegalovirus exposure and HLA in healthy donors (dated by TCRdb to about 2017). Preparation of the library involved the immunoSEQ multiplex PCR assay. The multiplex PCR relied on a mix of 60 forward primers for TCR Vbeta segments and 13 reverse primers for TCR Jbeta segments. TCRdb stores this immuneACCESS table with in-frame sequences only. Part of the clones is absent; in the studies checked, under half of the shortfall reflects unresolved V genes, and no reason is known for the rest. For this sample the table gives 150,000 to 200,000 clones, of which approximately 81% were detected only once. The ten top clones hold 0.2% to 0.3% of the sample. The source material was PBMCs. These TCRs come from a boy between 10 and 17 years old in good health and CMV-seronegative.

This clone was observed once. The CDR3 spells CASSLYTAVRLDEQFF. CDR3 DNA sequence: TGTGCCAGCAGCCTCTACACAGCGGTCCGCTTGGATGAGCAGTTCTTC. The V and J genes are TRBV7-2 and TRBJ2-1; the D gene is possibly TRBD2 (5 bases). The germline V gene encodes CDR1 SGHTA and CDR2 FQGNSA. The CDR3 is 16 residues long. Trimming took 5 bases from V and 8 from J, leaving 22 bases between them.

The chain links TRBV7-9 to TRBJ2-7; the D gene is possibly TRBD2 (5 bases). The CDR3 has 16 amino acids. Germline V lookup: CDR1 SEHNR, CDR2 FQNEAQ (reference sequence). The V gene lost 1 base and the J gene lost 7 bases, with 20 bases spanning the gap. For the CDR3, the DNA is TGTGCCAGCAGCTTAGTTGTATGGGTCCCAACGGGGGAGCAGTACTTC. Its translation is CASSLVVWVPTGEQYF.

The chain couples TRBV4-3 to TRBJ1-6, with 8 bases fitting TRBD1. Germline lookup yields CDR1 LGHNA and CDR2 YSLEER. The junction had 3 bases not matched to a gene; V was cut back by 4 bases and J by 7 bases. This CDR3 is built from 14 residues. The CDR3: CASSPRGLNSPLHF. The CDR3 DNA follows: TGCGCCAGCAGCCCCAGGGGGCTAAATTCACCCCTCCACTTT.

J is TRBJ2-7 and V is TRBV11-3; TRBD2 matches at 10 bases. The CDR3 covers 15 residues. Trimming took 2 bases from V and 2 from J; bases not matched to a gene: 3. Germline V gene data show CDR1 as SGHNT and CDR2 as YENEEA. CDR3 in amino acids: CASSLRTSGPYEQYF. The CDR3, as DNA: TGTGCCAGCAGCTTACGGACTAGCGGTCCCTACGAGCAGTACTTC.

This rearrangement joins TRBV6-5 to TRBJ1-1; D is unclear. CDR3 length: 15 amino acids. Germline V CDR1 and CDR2: MNHEY, SVGAGI. V gave up 2 bases and J gave up 3 bases, with 13 bases separating them. The CDR3 sequence is CASSYTKRRDTEAFF. CDR3 bases: TGTGCCAGCAGTTACACCAAAAGGAGGGACACTGAAGCTTTCTTT.

V is TRBV10-1 and J is TRBJ1-4; 8 bases match TRBD1. From germline, CDR1 is WNHNN and CDR2 SYGVQD (reference sequence). The CDR3 loop spans 16 amino acids. Trimming at V came to 7 bases and at J to 5 bases, leaving 12 bases not matched to a gene. The CDR3 loop reads CASMIETGVGNEKLFF. The CDR3 nucleotides are TGCGCCAGCATGATCGAGACAGGGGTAGGGAATGAAAAACTGTTTTTT.

The chain is built from TRBV15 and TRBJ2-1; D is uncertain. Between the trimmed V and J ends, which lost 4 bases and 6 bases, there was a span of 10 bases. CDR3 length: 13 residues. Germline CDR1 and CDR2: LNHNV and YYDKDF (reference sequence). In DNA form, the CDR3 reads TGTGCCACCAGCATTGACACCTTCAATGAGCAGTTCTTC. Encoded protein: CATSIDTFNEQFF. The full variable domain, in which reference TRBV15 and TRBJ2-1 provide the parts outside the CDR3, is DAMVIQNPRYQVTQFGKPVTLSCSQTLNHNVMYWYQQKSSQAPKLLFHYYDKDFNNEADTPDNFQSRRPNTSFCFLDIRSPGLGDTAMYLCATSIDTFNEQFFGPGTRLTVL.

This sequence joins TRBV27 and TRBJ1-1; 7 bases match TRBD1. The germline V gene encodes CDR1 MNHEY and CDR2 SMNVEV (reference sequence). This CDR3 has 13 residues. V trimming: 9 bases; J trimming: 2 bases; junction bases outside the gene matches: 6. Written as DNA, the CDR3 is TGTGCCAGTAAGGGGGCTCGAAACACTGAAGCTTTCTTT. Its translation is CASKGARNTEAFF.

The chain employs TRBV4-1 and TRBJ2-7, with 15 bases lining up with TRBD2. The ends lost 0 bases at V and 4 bases at J; junction bases unmatched: 7. The CDR3 length is 18 residues. The germline V gene has CDR1 MGHRA and CDR2 YSYEKL. The CDR3 protein is CASSQDGGTSGGWYEQYF. The CDR3 nucleotides read TGCGCCAGCAGCCAAGATGGGGGGACTAGCGGGGGGTGGTACGAGCAGTACTTC.

The chain is built from TRBV4-1 and TRBJ2-1; 14 bases map to TRBD2. V dropped 4 bases and J dropped 8; count of bases not matched to a gene: 4. CDR3 size: 15 residues. Germline V gene sequence: CDR1 MGHRA, CDR2 YSYEKL. For the CDR3, the DNA is TGCGCCAGCAGCCCGACTAGCGGGAGGGCGGATGAGCAGTTCTTC. This codes for CASSPTSGRADEQFF.

Here the CDR3 reads CAINGLAGRSPGTDTQYF. CDR3 bases: TGTGCCATAAATGGACTAGCGGGGCGTTCTCCAGGCACAGATACGCAGTATTTT. The chain links TRBV2 to TRBJ2-3; 12 bases fit TRBD2. Germline-derived CDR1 and CDR2 are SNHLY and FYNNEI. This CDR3 has 18 residues. The V segment lost 10 bases and the J segment 1 base; nucleotides outside the gene matches: 15. The full variable domain, its missing parts supplied by reference TRBV2 and TRBJ2-3, is EPEVTQTPSHQVTQMGQEVILRCVPISNHLYFYWYRQILGQKVEFLVSFYNNEISEKSEIFDDQFSVERPDGSNFTLKIRSTKLEDSAMYFCAINGLAGRSPGTDTQYFGPGTRLTVL.

V usage is TRBV7-9 and J usage is TRBJ2-7, with D possibly matching TRBD2 (6 bases). The germline V gene encodes CDR1 SEHNR and CDR2 FQNEAQ (reference sequence). Trimming cost V 4 bases and J 3 bases, with 13 bases left between them. This CDR3 is built from 14 residues. DNA for the CDR3: TGTGCCAGCAGCTCGGGACTGATTGGCTACGAGCAGTACTTC. This gives the protein CASSSGLIGYEQYF.

The chain links TRBV14 to TRBJ1-6; D is unclear. The ends were cut back, 6 bases at V and 15 bases at J, with 15 bases in the middle. Germline V gene lookup returns CDR1 SGHDN and CDR2 FVKESK. CDR3 length: 12 residues. The CDR3 protein is CASRDGRGLLHF. In DNA, the CDR3 is TGTGCCAGCAGAGACGGACGAGGGCTCCTCCACTTT.

The genes are TRBV7-3 and TRBJ2-1; D unclear. There are 14 residues in the CDR3. Trimming removed 5 bases at V and 4 bases at J, with 12 bases between. Germline assignment: CDR1 SGHTA and CDR2 FQGTGA. DNA of the CDR3: TGTGCCAGCAGCCCCTCAGTTGGTTACAATGAGCAGTTCTTC. This gives the protein CASSPSVGYNEQFF.